This T cell receptor beta chain was identified in a study of blood T cell repertoires in COVID-19. The length of the CDR3 is 19 residues. Germline-derived CDR1 and CDR2 are MNHEY and SVGEGT. V was trimmed by 6 bases and J by 4 bases, leaving 28 bases between them. Libraries were prepared by immunoSEQ multiplex PCR; TCRdb keeps only in-frame clonotypes and omits some of them. The sample includes about 320,000 clones, under 95% of them seen just once. Sequencing used PBMCs or T cells enriched from blood (not recorded which). This sequence was found in a man aged 55 to 70 who had recovered from COVID-19. The genes are TRBV6-2 or TRBV6-3 and TRBJ2-1, with TRBD2 as a possible D gene (7 bases). CDR3 loop: CASSPKGVWAGAGYNEQFF. The CDR3 DNA reads TGTGCCAGCAGCCCTAAGGGGGTTTGGGCGGGAGCAGGGTACAATGAGCAGTTCTTC.